This is a list of T cell receptor beta chains from one sample in a study of vaccination effects on CD4 cells after COVID-19. Their specific antigens are unknown. Assay: immunoSEQ multiplex PCR; the TCRdb copy retains only in-frame clones and omits some. The sample consists of about 61,000 clones, 81% of them appearing once. The material sequenced was CD4+ T cells from PBMCs cultured with HCoV-229E spike peptides, taken before COVID-19 vaccination. These receptors were obtained from a human donor who received a COVID-19 vaccine. CDR3s include the opening cysteine and the closing phenylalanine or tryptophan. Fields, in order: V gene, D gene, clone size, J gene, CDR3 DNA, CDR3 protein. D genes are given only for firm matches. A row's size may be missing; if present it is once, few, many or a size class.

TRBV21-1,NA,NA,TRBJ2-5,TGTGCCAGCCCAATTCAACTCCAATTTGGGGTAGTGTACTTC,CASPIQLQFGVVYF
TRBV5-1,NA,NA,TRBJ2-6,TGCGCCAGCAGCCTAGGGGGCTCTGGGGCCAACGTCCTGACTTTC,CASSLGGSGANVLTF
TRBV11-3,NA,NA,TRBJ2-1,TGTGCCAGCAGCCCCGGACGGCTAGGCCTAAACAATGAGCAGTTCTTC,CASSPGRLGLNNEQFF
TRBV5-1,NA,once,TRBJ1-4,TGCGCCAGCAGCCCGAGGCTAGGGAAGGAAAAACTGTTTTTT,CASSPRLGKEKLFF
TRBV3-1/TRBV3-2,NA,NA,TRBJ1-1,TGTGCCAGCAGCCCATCGGGCAGGGGCAACACTGAAGCTTTCTTT,CASSPSGRGNTEAFF
TRBV28,NA,NA,TRBJ1-2,TGTGCCAGCAGGGGGGCGGGGGCCTATGGCTACACCTTC,CASRGAGAYGYTF
TRBV7-9,TRBD2,NA,TRBJ2-3,TGTGCCAGCAGCCCGACTAGCGCCCGCACAGATACGCAGTATTTT,CASSPTSARTDTQYF
TRBV7-9,TRBD2,NA,TRBJ2-3,TGTGCCAGCAGCTTAGCGCAGACTAGCGGGGGACCCACAGATACGCAGTATTTT,CASSLAQTSGGPTDTQYF
TRBV7-2,TRBD1,NA,TRBJ1-2,TGTGCCAGCAGCCCTCTCGGACAGGGAGCTAACTATGGCTACACCTTC,CASSPLGQGANYGYTF
TRBV7-2,NA,NA,TRBJ1-1,TGTGCCAGCAGCTTAGTGGGGGCAGGGACGAACACTGAAGCTTTCTTT,CASSLVGAGTNTEAFF
TRBV7-9,TRBD1,NA,TRBJ2-3,TGTGCCAGCAGCTACCAGGGACAGCACACAGATACGCAGTATTTT,CASSYQGQHTDTQYF
TRBV19,TRBD1,NA,TRBJ2-2,TGTGCCAGTACCGGACACAGGGGGCGCGAATTTGCCGGGGAGCTGTTTTTT,CASTGHRGREFAGELFF
TRBV28,NA,NA,TRBJ1-2,TGTGCCAGCTCTCGAGAGACAGCTTATTATGGCTACACCTTC,CASSRETAYYGYTF
TRBV2,NA,NA,TRBJ1-1,TGTGCCATCCAAGGAAGAAACACCTTGAACACTGAAGCTTTCTTT,CAIQGRNTLNTEAFF
TRBV6-4,NA,NA,TRBJ2-1,TGTGCCAGCAGTCAAAGCGTTTCCTACAATGAGCAGTTCTTC,CASSQSVSYNEQFF
TRBV15,TRBD1,NA,TRBJ2-3,TGTGCCACCAGCCCACAGGGGGCAGAGGATACGCAGTATTTT,CATSPQGAEDTQYF
TRBV6-2/TRBV6-3,NA,NA,TRBJ2-3,TGTGCCAGCAGTTACTCGTTTTTCACGGGACCAGGCACAGATACGCAGTATTTT,CASSYSFFTGPGTDTQYF
TRBV3-1/TRBV3-2,NA,NA,TRBJ1-1,TGTGCCAGCAGCCCTTGGGGGCAGAAGAACACTGAAGCTTTCTTT,CASSPWGQKNTEAFF
TRBV7-2,TRBD1,NA,TRBJ1-1,TGTGCCAGCAGCATACAGGGGGCGGCCACTGAAGCTTTCTTT,CASSIQGAATEAFF
TRBV2,NA,NA,TRBJ2-1,TGTGCCAGCATTTACGACAGAAACTACAATGAGCAGTTCTTC,CASIYDRNYNEQFF
TRBV18,NA,NA,TRBJ1-3,TGTGCCAGCTCACCCTTCAGGGACTCTGGAAACACCATATATTTT,CASSPFRDSGNTIYF
TRBV5-1,NA,NA,TRBJ2-1,TGCGCCAGCAGCCCGGACACCCACTACAATGAGCAGTTCTTC,CASSPDTHYNEQFF
TRBV15,NA,NA,TRBJ2-1,TGTGCCACCAGCAGAGTATCTACCTACAATGAGCAGTTCTTC,CATSRVSTYNEQFF
TRBV6-5,TRBD1,NA,TRBJ1-2,TGTGCCAGCAGAGACAGGGCGGCTTATGGCTACACCTTC,CASRDRAAYGYTF
TRBV5-4,TRBD1,NA,TRBJ1-1,TGTGCCAGCAGCTGGCGGACAGGCGGAAACACTGAAGCTTTCTTT,CASSWRTGGNTEAFF
TRBV20-1,NA,once,TRBJ1-5,TGCAGTGCTAGTCGTGGAACGGGGATTTATAGCAATCAGCCCCAGCATTTT,CSASRGTGIYSNQPQHF
TRBV24-1,NA,NA,TRBJ1-3,TGTGCCACCAGTGACTCCGGGACCGCGGGAAACACCATATATTTT,CATSDSGTAGNTIYF
TRBV19,NA,few,TRBJ1-1,TGTGCCAGCCATAAGGGGGGAGGGATGAACACTGAAGCTTTCTTT,CASHKGGGMNTEAFF
TRBV27,NA,NA,TRBJ1-2,TGTGCCAGCAGTTTAGTGGGGAGCCGGGGCTACACCTTC,CASSLVGSRGYTF
TRBV6-5,TRBD1,NA,TRBJ1-6,TGTGCCAGCAGTCGAGGACAGGGAGCTAATTCACCCCTCCACTTT,CASSRGQGANSPLHF
TRBV4-3,TRBD2,NA,TRBJ2-2,TGCGCCAGCAGCCAAGCCCCACTAGCGGGGGGGGACACCGGGGAGCTGTTTTTT,CASSQAPLAGGDTGELFF
TRBV15,NA,NA,TRBJ1-6,TGTGCCACCAGCAGAGCAAAGGTCAATTCACCCCTCCACTTT,CATSRAKVNSPLHF
TRBV5-1,TRBD1,NA,TRBJ2-3,TGCGCCAGCAGCGACGGACAGGGTTCAGATACGCAGTATTTT,CASSDGQGSDTQYF
TRBV6-5,NA,NA,TRBJ1-2,TGTGCCAGCAGTCCGCCTGACTGGACACTGGGTGGCTACACCTTC,CASSPPDWTLGGYTF
TRBV3-1/TRBV3-2,NA,NA,TRBJ2-6,TGTGCCAGCAGCCAAGGATATTTTCGGACTCCATCCAGCTCTGGGGCCAACGTCCTGACTTTC,CASSQGYFRTPSSSGANVLTF
TRBV19,TRBD1,few,TRBJ1-2,TGTGCCAGTACCCCAAATCCGGGACAGGGGTTCTATGGCTACACCTTC,CASTPNPGQGFYGYTF
TRBV4-1,NA,NA,TRBJ1-4,TGCGCCAGCAGCCGGCAACAGGGTGTCGGTGAAAAACTGTTTTTT,CASSRQQGVGEKLFF
TRBV7-3,NA,NA,TRBJ2-2,TGTGCCAGCAGCTTAACGGGGACCGGGGAGCTGTTTTTT,CASSLTGTGELFF
TRBV2,NA,NA,TRBJ1-6,TGTGCCAGCGGGGCAGACCTTTATAATTCACCCCTCCACTTT,CASGADLYNSPLHF
TRBV7-2,NA,NA,TRBJ1-2,TGTGCCAGCAGCTCTCAGGGGATGGGGACCTATGGCTACACCTTC,CASSSQGMGTYGYTF
TRBV27,NA,few,TRBJ1-6,TGTGCCAGCTCTCCAGGACCCTATAATTCACCCCTCCACTTT,CASSPGPYNSPLHF
TRBV7-2,NA,NA,TRBJ1-4,TGTGCCAGCAGCTCAAGACAGCGAGCAACTAATGAAAAACTGTTTTTT,CASSSRQRATNEKLFF
TRBV6-6,TRBD2,once,TRBJ2-1,TGTGCCAGCAGTTATCTCTCCGGGGGGGCCCTATCTGAGCAGTTCTTC,CASSYLSGGALSEQFF
TRBV7-2,NA,NA,TRBJ2-3,TGTGCCAGCAGCTTTGTCAACACAGATACGCAGTATTTT,CASSFVNTDTQYF
TRBV5-1,NA,NA,TRBJ1-2,TGCGCCAGCAGCTTGGCGGCAGGCCCTAACTATGGCTACACCTTC,CASSLAAGPNYGYTF
TRBV15,NA,NA,TRBJ1-5,TGTGCCACCAGCATCGCGAGACAGAGCAATCAGCCCCAGCATTTT,CATSIARQSNQPQHF
TRBV19,NA,NA,TRBJ2-3,TGTGCCAGTAGTATTTTCGGGCAGGCTAGCACAGATACGCAGTATTTT,CASSIFGQASTDTQYF
TRBV29-1,NA,NA,TRBJ2-2,TGCAGCGTTAACAGGAACACCGGGGAGCTGTTTTTT,CSVNRNTGELFF
TRBV5-4,TRBD2,NA,TRBJ2-3,TGTGCCAGCAAGCGGGGAGGGGGCACAGATACGCAGTATTTT,CASKRGGGTDTQYF
TRBV20-1,NA,NA,TRBJ2-3,TGCAGTGCTAGCCCGGCAGATACGCAGTATTTT,CSASPADTQYF
TRBV4-1,NA,NA,TRBJ2-2,TGCGCCAGCAGCCCCGAACGCCCGCAGATGGCCGGGGAGCTGTTTTTT,CASSPERPQMAGELFF
TRBV6-5,NA,NA,TRBJ1-4,TGTGCCAGCAGTTACTCCCCTCAAACGAAGGTTGAAAAACTGTTTTTT,CASSYSPQTKVEKLFF
TRBV3-1/TRBV3-2,NA,NA,TRBJ2-1,TGTGCCAGCAGCCAAGATTCCACAGGGACCCAGTTCTTC,CASSQDSTGTQFF
TRBV19,NA,NA,TRBJ2-3,TGTGCCAGTTCCAGGGGTACTAGCACAGATACGCAGTATTTT,CASSRGTSTDTQYF
TRBV6-4,TRBD2,NA,TRBJ2-1,TGTGCCAGCAGTCGACGACTAGCGGGGCCGGCTGAGCAGTTCTTC,CASSRRLAGPAEQFF
TRBV15,TRBD2,NA,TRBJ2-2,TGTGCCACCCTTAGGGGGAGCGGGGGGAAGCGGGAGCTGTTTTTT,CATLRGSGGKRELFF
TRBV6-6,TRBD1,NA,TRBJ1-1,TGTGCCAGCAGCGAGAGACAGGGAGCCAACACTGAAGCTTTCTTT,CASSERQGANTEAFF
TRBV5-1,TRBD1,NA,TRBJ1-2,TGCGCCAGCAGCCGGGACAGCCTTTTCTATGGCTACACCTTC,CASSRDSLFYGYTF
TRBV25-1,TRBD1,NA,TRBJ2-2,TGTGCCAGCAGCAACATCGGGACAGGGAAGTCCGGGGAGCTGTTTTTT,CASSNIGTGKSGELFF
TRBV24-1,TRBD1,NA,TRBJ2-2,TGTGCCACCAGTGATCCGGGACAGGGGTCCGGGGAGCTGTTTTTT,CATSDPGQGSGELFF